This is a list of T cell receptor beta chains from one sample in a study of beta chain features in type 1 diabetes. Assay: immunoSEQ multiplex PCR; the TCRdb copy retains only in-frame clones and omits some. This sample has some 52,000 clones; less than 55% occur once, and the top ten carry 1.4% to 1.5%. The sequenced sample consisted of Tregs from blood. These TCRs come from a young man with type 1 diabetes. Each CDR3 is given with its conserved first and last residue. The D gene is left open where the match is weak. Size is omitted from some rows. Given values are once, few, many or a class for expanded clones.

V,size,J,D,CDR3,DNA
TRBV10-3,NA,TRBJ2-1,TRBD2,CAIGEGEQFF,TGTGCCATCGGGGAGGGTGAGCAGTTCTTC
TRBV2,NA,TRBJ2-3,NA,CASSEASGTDTQYF,TGTGCCAGCAGTGAGGCTAGCGGCACAGATACGCAGTATTTT
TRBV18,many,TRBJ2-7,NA,CASSPKSSYEQYF,TGTGCCAGCTCACCTAAGAGCTCCTACGAGCAGTACTTC
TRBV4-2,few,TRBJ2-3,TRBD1,CASSRGQVSDTQYF,TGTGCCAGCAGCCGGGGACAGGTCTCAGATACGCAGTATTTT
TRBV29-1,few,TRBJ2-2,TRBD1,CSVETGGGYTGELFF,TGCAGCGTCGAAACAGGGGGCGGGTATACCGGGGAGCTGTTTTTT
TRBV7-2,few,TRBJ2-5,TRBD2,CASSPGLAGRETQYF,TGTGCCAGCAGCCCGGGACTAGCGGGCCGGGAGACCCAGTACTTC
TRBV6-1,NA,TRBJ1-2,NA,CASSRGILYGYTF,TGTGCCAGCAGTCGAGGGATTCTCTATGGCTACACCTTC
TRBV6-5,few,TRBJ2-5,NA,CASSRGVQETQYF,TGTGCCAGCAGTAGAGGAGTTCAAGAGACCCAGTACTTC
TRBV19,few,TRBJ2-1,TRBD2,CASRSGAGGREQFF,TGTGCCAGTAGATCCGGAGCGGGAGGACGAGAGCAGTTCTTC
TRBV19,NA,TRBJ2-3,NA,CASSAPGLGTDTQYF,TGTGCCAGTAGTGCCCCGGGACTTGGCACAGATACGCAGTATTTT
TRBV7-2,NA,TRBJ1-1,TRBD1,CASSRQGSDEAFF,TGTGCCAGCAGTAGACAGGGATCAGATGAAGCTTTCTTT
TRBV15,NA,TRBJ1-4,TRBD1,CATSNRGEKLFF,TGTGCCACCAGCAACAGGGGTGAAAAACTGTTTTTT
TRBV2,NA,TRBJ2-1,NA,CASSGVAEQFF,TGTGCCAGCAGTGGAGTAGCGGAGCAGTTCTTC
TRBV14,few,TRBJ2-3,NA,CASSQEGNLGVNTQYF,TGTGCCAGCAGCCAAGAAGGAAACCTCGGGGTAAATACGCAGTATTTT
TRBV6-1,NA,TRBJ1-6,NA,CASSEARRELHF,TGTGCCAGCAGTGAAGCCCGGCGGGAACTCCACTTT
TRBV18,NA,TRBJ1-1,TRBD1,CASSPPGQGYTEAFF,TGTGCCAGCTCACCCCCGGGACAGGGTTACACTGAAGCTTTCTTT
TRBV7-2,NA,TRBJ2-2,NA,CASTPGNTGELFF,TGTGCCAGCACCCCAGGGAACACCGGGGAGCTGTTTTTT
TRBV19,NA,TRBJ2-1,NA,CASIDSLYNEQFF,TGTGCCAGTATCGACAGCCTCTACAATGAGCAGTTCTTC
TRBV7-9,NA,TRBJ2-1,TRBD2,CASSSALAGVVNEQFF,TGTGCCAGCAGCTCCGCCCTAGCGGGAGTAGTGAATGAGCAGTTCTTC
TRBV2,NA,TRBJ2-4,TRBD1,CASQPGTGPQSGNF,TGTGCCAGTCAGCCCGGGACAGGGCCCCAATCTGGAAACTTC
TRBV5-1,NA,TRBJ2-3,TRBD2,CASSLVASGRASTDTQYF,TGCGCCAGCAGCTTGGTTGCTAGCGGGAGAGCTAGCACAGATACGCAGTATTTT
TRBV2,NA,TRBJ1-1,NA,CASRLDSPTEAFF,TGTGCCAGCAGGTTGGACAGCCCCACTGAAGCTTTCTTT
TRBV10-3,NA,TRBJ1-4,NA,CAIMAGVGEKLFF,TGTGCCATCATGGCGGGTGTAGGGGAAAAACTGTTTTTT
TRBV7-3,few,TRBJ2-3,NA,CASSFRQSTDTQYF,TGTGCCAGCAGCTTTCGACAGAGCACAGATACGCAGTATTTT
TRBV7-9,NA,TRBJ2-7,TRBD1,CASSLALRQGFDEQYF,TGTGCCAGCAGCTTAGCGCTGAGACAGGGGTTCGACGAGCAGTACTTC
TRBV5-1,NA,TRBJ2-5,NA,CASSLADTQETQYF,TGCGCCAGCAGCTTGGCGGACACCCAAGAGACCCAGTACTTC
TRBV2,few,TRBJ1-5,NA,CASVSDSGGNQPQHF,TGTGCCAGCGTTAGTGACAGTGGTGGCAATCAGCCCCAGCATTTT
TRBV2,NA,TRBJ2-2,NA,CASTPRGGGASTGELFF,TGTGCCAGCACCCCCCGGGGTGGGGGGGCGAGCACCGGGGAGCTGTTTTTT
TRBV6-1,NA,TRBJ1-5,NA,CASTGQNNYQPQHF,TGTGCCAGCACCGGACAGAACAACTATCAGCCCCAGCATTTT
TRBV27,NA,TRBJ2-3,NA,CASSLGASGTDTQYF,TGTGCCAGCAGTTTAGGAGCGTCAGGCACAGATACGCAGTATTTT
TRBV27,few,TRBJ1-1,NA,CASSREGDMNTEAFF,TGTGCCAGCAGTCGCGAGGGAGACATGAACACTGAAGCTTTCTTT
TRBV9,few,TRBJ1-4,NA,CASSPQLAINEKLFF,TGTGCCAGCAGCCCCCAACTCGCCATTAATGAAAAACTGTTTTTT
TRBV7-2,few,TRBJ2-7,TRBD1,CASSLGDRVGDEQYF,TGTGCCAGCAGCTTGGGGGACAGGGTTGGGGACGAGCAGTACTTC
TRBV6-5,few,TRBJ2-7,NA,CASSSPSSYEQYF,TGTGCCAGCAGTTCACCCAGCTCCTACGAGCAGTACTTC
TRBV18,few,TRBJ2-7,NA,CASSLRGGSYEQYF,TGTGCCAGCTCCCTGAGAGGAGGGTCCTACGAGCAGTACTTC
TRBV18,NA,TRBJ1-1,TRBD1,CASSPPLPRGTEAFF,TGTGCCAGCTCACCTCCCCTCCCCAGGGGGACTGAAGCTTTCTTT
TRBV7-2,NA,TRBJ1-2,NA,CASSPRANYGYTF,TGTGCCAGCAGCCCCAGGGCTAACTATGGCTACACCTTC
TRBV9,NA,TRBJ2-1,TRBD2,CASRREGRDEQFF,TGTGCCAGCAGGCGGGAGGGCCGAGATGAGCAGTTCTTC
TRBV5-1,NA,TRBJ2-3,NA,CASSPGNTDTQYF,TGCGCCAGCAGCCCGGGAAACACAGATACGCAGTATTTT
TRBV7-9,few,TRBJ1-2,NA,CASSLPDGGRNGYTF,TGTGCCAGCAGCTTGCCGGACGGAGGGCGAAATGGCTACACCTTC
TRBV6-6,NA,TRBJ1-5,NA,CASSYSQGNQPQHF,TGTGCCAGCAGTTACTCGCAGGGCAATCAGCCCCAGCATTTT
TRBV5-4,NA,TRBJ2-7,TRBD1,CASSFDRGQSYEQYF,TGTGCCAGCAGCTTTGACAGGGGTCAATCCTACGAGCAGTACTTC
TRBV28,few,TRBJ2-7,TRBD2,CASSSLAGGTYEQYF,TGTGCCAGCAGTTCCCTAGCGGGAGGGACCTACGAGCAGTACTTC
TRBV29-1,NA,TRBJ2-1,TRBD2,CSVDSPVRREGNNEQFF,TGCAGCGTTGACTCCCCGGTGAGGCGGGAGGGGAACAATGAGCAGTTCTTC
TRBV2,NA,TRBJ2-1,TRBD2,CASSPGLAPYNEQFF,TGTGCCAGCAGCCCCGGACTAGCGCCCTACAATGAGCAGTTCTTC
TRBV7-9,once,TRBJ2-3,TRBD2,CASSFPSGGSTDTQYF,TGTGCCAGCAGCTTCCCTAGCGGGGGAAGCACAGATACGCAGTATTTT
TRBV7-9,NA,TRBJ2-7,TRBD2,CASSLVFSGSYEQYF,TGTGCCAGCAGCTTAGTGTTTAGCGGGAGCTACGAGCAGTACTTC
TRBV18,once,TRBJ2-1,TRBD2,CASSREYTSNEQFF,TGTGCCAGCTCGCGGGAGTACACAAGCAATGAGCAGTTCTTC
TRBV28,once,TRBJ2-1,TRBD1,CASSLRKRGRGESEQFF,TGTGCCAGCAGTCTTAGAAAAAGGGGGCGCGGAGAGAGTGAGCAGTTCTTC
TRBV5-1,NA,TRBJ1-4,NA,CASSLGVSNEKLFF,TGCGCCAGCAGCTTGGGAGTTTCCAATGAAAAACTGTTTTTT
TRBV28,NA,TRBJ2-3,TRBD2,CASRRLAGGVTDTQYF,TGTGCCAGCAGGAGACTAGCGGGAGGGGTCACAGATACGCAGTATTTT
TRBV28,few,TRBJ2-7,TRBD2,CASSPGGRNYEQYF,TGTGCCAGCAGCCCTGGCGGGAGGAACTACGAGCAGTACTTC
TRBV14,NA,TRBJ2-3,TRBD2,CASSPLAGATDTQYF,TGTGCCAGCAGCCCACTAGCGGGCGCCACAGATACGCAGTATTTT
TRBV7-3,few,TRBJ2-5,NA,CASSLRGLGETQYF,TGTGCCAGCAGCTTACGGGGATTAGGAGAGACCCAGTACTTC
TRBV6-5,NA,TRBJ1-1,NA,CASSYVGRPGAFF,TGTGCCAGCAGTTACGTGGGCCGCCCTGGAGCTTTCTTT
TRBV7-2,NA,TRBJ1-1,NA,CASSFTIGVQNTEAFF,TGTGCCAGCAGCTTTACTATCGGAGTGCAGAACACTGAAGCTTTCTTT
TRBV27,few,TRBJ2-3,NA,CASSFDYTTTDTQYF,TGTGCCAGCAGTTTTGACTACACTACCACAGATACGCAGTATTTT
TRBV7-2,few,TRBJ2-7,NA,CASSLRYDSGEQYF,TGTGCCAGCAGCTTACGGTACGACAGTGGCGAGCAGTACTTC
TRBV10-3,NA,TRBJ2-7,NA,CATTPRLDSPSYEQYF,TGTGCCACCACTCCCCGTCTGGACAGCCCATCCTACGAGCAGTACTTC
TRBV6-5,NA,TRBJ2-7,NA,CASSYSVVLEGYEQYF,TGTGCCAGCAGTTACTCGGTGGTACTAGAGGGCTACGAGCAGTACTTC